The T cell receptor beta chain under discussion was sequenced for a study of blood T cell repertoires in COVID-19 (TCRdb year 2020). Study-level background: Collaborator samples came from the United States, Italy and Spain and covered acute and convalescent phases of COVID-19. Where available, HLA class I and class II types were taken from metadata supplied by the sample provider and were not determined by assay-based typing. A de-identified subject ID, COVID-19 status, age in years and sex were almost always included in the sample metadata. The material from the prospective study consisted of cDNA or gDNA derived from T cells, B-cell-depleted T cells, or PBMCs. Deeply sampled blood TCRbeta repertoires from subjects exposed to, actively infected with, or recovered from COVID-19 were included in the dataset. A freely available public database, intended as a resource for researchers studying the immune response to SARS-CoV-2, is where the repertoires were released. The samples were drawn from the first 160 participants of the ongoing ImmuneRACE study and from under 1,500 subjects provided by 6 global collaborators. What the study reported, not specific to this receptor: The quantity of clinical and demographic metadata differed by source and by participant and was supplied without curation.

The germline V gene (reference sequence) provides CDR1 MNHEY and CDR2 SMNVEV. V lost 10 bases and J lost 3 bases, and the count of bases not matched to a germline gene is 11. The CDR3 contains 15 residues, cysteine and phenylalanine counted. Only the CDR3 part of the read is kept: 45 bases, read in frame from the first base. Concerning this clone: The antigen it binds to is not known. Base qualities are not provided; no much larger clone lies one nucleotide away.

Each collaborating institution followed its own protocols to collect whole blood in K2EDTA tubes. For TCRbeta analysis, collaborator samples were shipped as frozen whole blood, as isolated PBMCs, or as DNA extracted from either sample type. The immunoSEQ Assay, a bias-controlled multiplex PCR, was used to amplify TCRbeta CDR3 regions from genomic DNA. In the paper's pipeline: The number of nucleated cells in each sample was estimated from the amplification of reference gene primers within the assay. To quantify the absolute abundance of each unique TCRbeta CDR3 rearrangement, sequence reads were collapsed and filtered. For each sample, productive Simpson clonality was calculated as the square root of Simpson's diversity index across productive rearrangements. As stored in TCRdb, this immuneACCESS dataset retains in-frame rearrangements with V and J assigned. A fraction of the clones does not appear; measured against another copy, unresolved V genes explain less than half of the discrepancy, and the remainder lacks a known reason. V, J and clone size are taken as reported in that table, and D and trimming were inferred from the DNA itself. Counted in this sample were 100,000 to 150,000 clones; around 87% of them appeared once. Approximately 8.1% of the sample lies in the top ten.

The sample comprised peripheral blood. The chain links TRBV27 with TRBJ2-2, and 7 junctional nucleotides match TRBD1. The clonotype originates from a man aged 50-59 years with acute or convalescent COVID-19. Read as DNA, the sequence is TGTGCCACCCGCCCCCGGACAGGAGACACCGGGGAGCTGTTTTTT. This codes for CATRPRTGDTGELFF.